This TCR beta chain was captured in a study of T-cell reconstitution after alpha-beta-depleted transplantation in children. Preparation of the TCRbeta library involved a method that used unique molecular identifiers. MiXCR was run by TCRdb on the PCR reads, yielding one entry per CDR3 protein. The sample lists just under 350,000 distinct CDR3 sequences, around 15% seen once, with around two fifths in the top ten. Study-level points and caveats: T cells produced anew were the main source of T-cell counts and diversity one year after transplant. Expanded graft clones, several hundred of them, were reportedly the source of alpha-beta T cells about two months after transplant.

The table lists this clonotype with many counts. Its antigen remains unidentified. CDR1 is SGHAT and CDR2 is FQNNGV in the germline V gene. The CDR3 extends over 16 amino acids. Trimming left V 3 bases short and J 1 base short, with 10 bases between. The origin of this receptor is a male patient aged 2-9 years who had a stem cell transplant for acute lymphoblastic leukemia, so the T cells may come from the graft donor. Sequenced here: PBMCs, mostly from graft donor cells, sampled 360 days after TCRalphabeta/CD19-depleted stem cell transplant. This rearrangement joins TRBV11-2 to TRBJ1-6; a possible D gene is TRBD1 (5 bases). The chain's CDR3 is CASSLDRGSYNSPLHF. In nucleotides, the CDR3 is TGTGCCAGCAGCTTGGATAGGGGTTCCTATAATTCACCCCTCCACTTT.